The entry that follows covers one TCR beta chain sequence. Its antigen remains unknown. The CDR3 consists of 15 residues. Germline values: CDR1 SNHLY, CDR2 FYNNEI. V was pared by 1 base and J by 4 bases, with 4 bases of the junction left unmatched. The sample originates from a study of OX40 agonist ivuxolimab in advanced cancers. Overall study results and limits: The mean number of expanded clones was higher in CD8+ T cells than in CD4+.

Sequencing was performed with immunoSEQ multiplex PCR; in TCRdb, only in-frame clones are kept and a portion is missing. Of approximately 98,000 clones in the sample, 85% to 95% were seen once. This chain links TRBV2 with TRBJ1-1; 9 bases map to TRBD1. Sample: CD4+ or CD8+ T cells sorted from blood, taken in a trial of the OX40 agonist ivuxolimab. The clonotype comes from an adult with an advanced solid tumor such as melanoma, head and neck, liver or kidney cancer. CDR3 protein: CASSEEGTGLTEAFF. The CDR3 DNA reads as TGTGCCAGCAGTGAAGAAGGGACAGGGCTCACTGAAGCTTTCTTT.